What follows describes a single TCR beta chain. This specimen belongs to a study of blood T cell repertoires in COVID-19. Study as a whole: PBMCs, B-cell-depleted T cells, or T cells provided the cDNA or gDNA that made up the material.

In the original processing: It was from reference gene primer amplification that nucleated cell counts were estimated. Assay used: immunoSEQ multiplex PCR; TCRdb lists only in-frame clones, some missing. The V and J calls and the clone size are those of that table, but D and trimming were determined from the DNA. The data contain approximately 94,000 clones, approximately 80% of them singletons. Germline CDR1 MNHEY, CDR2 SVGAGI. Trimming took off 1 base at V and 8 bases at J, with 18 bases between the two ends. The CDR3 is made up of 16 amino acids. This sequence joins TRBV6-5 and TRBJ2-1; D may be TRBD1 (5 bases). Sequenced material: peripheral blood. The origin of this receptor is a human donor in a cohort sampled during active COVID-19. The CDR3 DNA reads TGTGCCAGCAGTTACTACCCCCCCCCAGGGATCGATGAGCAGTTCTTC. It translates to CASSYYPPPGIDEQFF.